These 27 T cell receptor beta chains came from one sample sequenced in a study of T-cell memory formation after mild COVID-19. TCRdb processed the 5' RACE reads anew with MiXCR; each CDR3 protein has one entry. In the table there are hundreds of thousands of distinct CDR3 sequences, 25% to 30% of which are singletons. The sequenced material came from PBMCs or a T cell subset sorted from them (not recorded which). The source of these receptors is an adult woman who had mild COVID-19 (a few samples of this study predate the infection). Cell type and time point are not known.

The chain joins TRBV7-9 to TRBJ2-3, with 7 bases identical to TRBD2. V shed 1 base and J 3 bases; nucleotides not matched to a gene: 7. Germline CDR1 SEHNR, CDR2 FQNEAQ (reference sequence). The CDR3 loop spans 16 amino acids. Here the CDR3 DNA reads TGTGCCAGCAGCTTAGAAGGGGCCGGGGGGACAGATACGCAGTATTTT. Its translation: CASSLEGAGGTDTQYF.

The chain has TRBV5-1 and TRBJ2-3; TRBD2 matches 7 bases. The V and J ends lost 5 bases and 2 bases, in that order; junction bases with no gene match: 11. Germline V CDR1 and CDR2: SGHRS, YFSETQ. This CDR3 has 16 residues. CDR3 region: CASRWSGGRVTDTQYF. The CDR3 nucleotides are TGCGCCAGCAGATGGAGTGGCGGGAGAGTCACAGATACGCAGTATTTT.

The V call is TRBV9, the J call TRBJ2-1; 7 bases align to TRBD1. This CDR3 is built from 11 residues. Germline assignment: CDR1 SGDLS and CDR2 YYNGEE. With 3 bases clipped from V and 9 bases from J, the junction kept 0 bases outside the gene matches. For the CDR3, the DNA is TGTGCCAGCAGCGCAGGGGGTGAGCAGTTCTTC. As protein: CASSAGGEQFF. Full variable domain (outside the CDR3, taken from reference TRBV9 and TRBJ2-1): DSGVTQTPKHLITATGQRVTLRCSPRSGDLSVYWYQQSLDQGLQFLIQYYNGEERAKGNILERFSAQQFPDLHSELNLSSLELGDSALYFCASSAGGEQFFGPGTRLTVL.

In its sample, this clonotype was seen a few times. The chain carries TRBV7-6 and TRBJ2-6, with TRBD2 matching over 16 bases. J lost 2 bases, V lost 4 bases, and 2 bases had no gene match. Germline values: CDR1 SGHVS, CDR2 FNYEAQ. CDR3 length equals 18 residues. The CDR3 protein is CASSSGLAGGTGANVLTF. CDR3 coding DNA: TGTGCCAGCAGCTCGGGACTAGCGGGAGGGACTGGGGCCAACGTCCTGACTTTC.

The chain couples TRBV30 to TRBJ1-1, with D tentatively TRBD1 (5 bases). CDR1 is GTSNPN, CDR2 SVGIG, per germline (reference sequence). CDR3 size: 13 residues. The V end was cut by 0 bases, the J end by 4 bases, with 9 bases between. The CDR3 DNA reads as TGTGCCTGGAGTGTACGAACAGGCACTGAAGCTTTCTTT. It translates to CAWSVRTGTEAFF. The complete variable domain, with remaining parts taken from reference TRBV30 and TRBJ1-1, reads SQTIHQWPATLVQPVGSPLSLECTVEGTSNPNLYWYRQAAGRGLQLLFYSVGIGQISSEVPQNLSASRPQDRQFILSSKKLLLSDSGFYLCAWSVRTGTEAFFGQGTRLTVV.

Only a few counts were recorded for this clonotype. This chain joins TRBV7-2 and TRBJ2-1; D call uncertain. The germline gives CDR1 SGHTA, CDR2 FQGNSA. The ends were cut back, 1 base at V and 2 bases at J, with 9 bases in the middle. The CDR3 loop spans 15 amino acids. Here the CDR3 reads CASSLELPPYNEQFF. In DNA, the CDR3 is TGTGCCAGCAGCTTAGAACTTCCCCCCTACAATGAGCAGTTCTTC.

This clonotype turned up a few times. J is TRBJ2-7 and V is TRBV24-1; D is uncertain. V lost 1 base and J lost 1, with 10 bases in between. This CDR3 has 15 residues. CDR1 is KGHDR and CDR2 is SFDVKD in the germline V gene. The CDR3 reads CATSDFPDFSYEQYF. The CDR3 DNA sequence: TGTGCCACCAGTGATTTCCCGGATTTTTCCTACGAGCAGTACTTC.

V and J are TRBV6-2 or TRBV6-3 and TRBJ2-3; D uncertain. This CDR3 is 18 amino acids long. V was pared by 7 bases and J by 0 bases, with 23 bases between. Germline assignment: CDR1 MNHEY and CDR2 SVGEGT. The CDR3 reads CASTSTARARFSTDTQYF. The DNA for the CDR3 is TGTGCCAGCACCTCTACCGCTAGGGCCCGATTTAGCACAGATACGCAGTATTTT.

This chain's CDR3 is CASSLMASGRADTQYF. CDR3 nucleotide sequence: TGCGCCAGCAGCTTGATGGCTAGCGGGAGGGCCGATACGCAGTATTTT. The V and J genes are TRBV5-1 and TRBJ2-3; 12 nucleotides agree with TRBD2. This CDR3 is 16 amino acids long. J was trimmed by 6 bases and V by 1 base; bases with no gene match: 6. The V gene's germline CDR1 is SGHRS and CDR2 YFSETQ.

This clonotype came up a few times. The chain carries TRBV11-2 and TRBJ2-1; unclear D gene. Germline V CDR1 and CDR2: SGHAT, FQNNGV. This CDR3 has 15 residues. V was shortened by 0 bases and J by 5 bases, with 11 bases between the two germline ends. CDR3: CASSLERPTDNEQFF. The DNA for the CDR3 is TGTGCCAGCAGCTTAGAACGACCTACGGACAATGAGCAGTTCTTC.

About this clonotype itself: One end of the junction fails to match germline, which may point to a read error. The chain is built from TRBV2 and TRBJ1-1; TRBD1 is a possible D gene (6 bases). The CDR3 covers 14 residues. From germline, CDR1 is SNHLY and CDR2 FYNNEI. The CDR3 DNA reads TGTGCCAGCAATGAAGGACAGACGAACACTGAAGCTTTCTTT. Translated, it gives CASNEGQTNTEAFF.

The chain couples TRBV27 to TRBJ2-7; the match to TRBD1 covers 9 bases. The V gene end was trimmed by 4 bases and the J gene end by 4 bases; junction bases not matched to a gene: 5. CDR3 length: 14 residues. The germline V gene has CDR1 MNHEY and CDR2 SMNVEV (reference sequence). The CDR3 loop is CASSWGTGFYEQYF. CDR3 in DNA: TGTGCCAGCAGTTGGGGGACAGGGTTTTACGAGCAGTACTTC.

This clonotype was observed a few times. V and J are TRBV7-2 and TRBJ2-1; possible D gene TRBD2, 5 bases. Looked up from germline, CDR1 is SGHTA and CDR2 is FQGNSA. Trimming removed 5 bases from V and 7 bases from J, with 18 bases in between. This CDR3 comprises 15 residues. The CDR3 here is CASSLLPGGPNEQFF. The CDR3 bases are TGTGCCAGCAGCCTACTCCCCGGAGGCCCGAATGAGCAGTTCTTC.

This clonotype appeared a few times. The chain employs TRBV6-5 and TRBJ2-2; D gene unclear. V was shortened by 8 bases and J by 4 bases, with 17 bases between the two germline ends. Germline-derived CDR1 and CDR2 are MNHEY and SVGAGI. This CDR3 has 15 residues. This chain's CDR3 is CASSQQRQFTGELFF. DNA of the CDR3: TGTGCCAGCTCCCAGCAACGGCAGTTCACCGGGGAGCTGTTTTTT.

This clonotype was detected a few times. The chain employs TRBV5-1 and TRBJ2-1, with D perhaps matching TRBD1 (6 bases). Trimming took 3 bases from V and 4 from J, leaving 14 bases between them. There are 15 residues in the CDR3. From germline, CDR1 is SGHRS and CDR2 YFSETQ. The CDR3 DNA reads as TGCGCCAGCAGCTCCGGACAGACCCCTTACAATGAGCAGTTCTTC. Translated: CASSSGQTPYNEQFF.

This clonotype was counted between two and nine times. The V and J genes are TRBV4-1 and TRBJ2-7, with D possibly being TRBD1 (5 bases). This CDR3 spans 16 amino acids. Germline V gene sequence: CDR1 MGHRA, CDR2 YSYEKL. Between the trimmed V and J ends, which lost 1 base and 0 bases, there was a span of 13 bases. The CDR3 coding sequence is TGCGCCAGCAGCCAAGGTTCTCAGGGCCGCTCCTACGAGCAGTACTTC. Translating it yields CASSQGSQGRSYEQYF.

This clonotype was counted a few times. CDR3 in amino acids: CASSALTGELFF. The CDR3 coding sequence is TGTGCCAGCAGCGCACTGACCGGGGAGCTGTTTTTT. V is TRBV3-1 and J is TRBJ2-2, with D unresolved. The V gene's germline CDR1 is LGHDT and CDR2 YNNKEL (reference sequence). Between the trimmed V and J ends, which lost 5 bases and 5 bases, there was a span of 6 bases. This CDR3 has 12 amino acids.

CDR3 residues: CASSFAGDEQFF. As DNA, the CDR3 is TGTGCCAGCAGCTTCGCTGGGGATGAGCAGTTCTTC. The chain couples TRBV7-9 to TRBJ2-1; no clear D. The CDR3 runs to 12 residues. V was cut by 3 bases and J by 8 bases, with 8 bases left in between. Germline V CDR1 and CDR2: SEHNR, FQNEAQ (reference sequence).

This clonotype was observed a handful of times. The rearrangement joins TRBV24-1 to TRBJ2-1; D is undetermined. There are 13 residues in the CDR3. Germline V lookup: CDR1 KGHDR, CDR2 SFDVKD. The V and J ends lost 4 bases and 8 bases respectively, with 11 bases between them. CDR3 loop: CATSDHNGDEQFF. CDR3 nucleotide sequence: TGTGCCACCAGTGACCACAACGGCGATGAGCAGTTCTTC.

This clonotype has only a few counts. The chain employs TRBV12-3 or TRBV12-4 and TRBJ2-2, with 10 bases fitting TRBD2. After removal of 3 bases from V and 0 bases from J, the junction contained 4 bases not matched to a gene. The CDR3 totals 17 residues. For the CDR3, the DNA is TGTGCCAGCAGTTTTTCTAGCGGGGGAGCGAACACCGGGGAGCTGTTTTTT. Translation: CASSFSSGGANTGELFF.

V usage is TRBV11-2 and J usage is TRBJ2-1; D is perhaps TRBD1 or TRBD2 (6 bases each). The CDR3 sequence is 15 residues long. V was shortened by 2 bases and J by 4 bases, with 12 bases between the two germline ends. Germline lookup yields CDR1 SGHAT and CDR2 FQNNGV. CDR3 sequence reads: CASSLFGGPYNEQFF. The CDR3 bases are TGTGCCAGCAGCTTATTTGGGGGGCCGTACAATGAGCAGTTCTTC.

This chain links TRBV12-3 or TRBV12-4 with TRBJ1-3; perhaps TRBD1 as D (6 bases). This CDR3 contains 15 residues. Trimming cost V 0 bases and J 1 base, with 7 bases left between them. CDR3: CASSLARGSGNTIYF. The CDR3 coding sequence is TGTGCCAGCAGTTTAGCCAGGGGATCTGGAAACACCATATATTTT.

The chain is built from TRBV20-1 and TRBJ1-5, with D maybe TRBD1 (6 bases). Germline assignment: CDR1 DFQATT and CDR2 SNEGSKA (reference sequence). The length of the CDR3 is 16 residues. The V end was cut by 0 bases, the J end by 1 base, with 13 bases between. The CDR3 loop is CSARDSRGVSNQPQHF. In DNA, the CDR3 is TGCAGTGCTAGAGATAGCAGGGGAGTGAGCAATCAGCCCCAGCATTTT.

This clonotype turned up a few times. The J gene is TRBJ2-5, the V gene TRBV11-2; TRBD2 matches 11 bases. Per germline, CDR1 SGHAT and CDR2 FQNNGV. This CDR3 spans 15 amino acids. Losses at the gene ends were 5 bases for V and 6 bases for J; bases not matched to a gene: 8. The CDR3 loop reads CASSPELAGGKTQYF. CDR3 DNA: TGTGCCAGCAGCCCGGAGCTAGCGGGGGGAAAGACCCAGTACTTC.

CDR3 bases: TGTGCCAGCAGTTACGCAACCACAGATACGCAGTATTTT. This codes for CASSYATTDTQYF. The chain has TRBV6-2 or TRBV6-3 and TRBJ2-3; unclear D gene. CDR3 length: 13 residues. Germline CDR1 is MNHEY and CDR2 is SVGEGT. V lost 2 bases, J lost 2 bases, and 5 bases lay in between.

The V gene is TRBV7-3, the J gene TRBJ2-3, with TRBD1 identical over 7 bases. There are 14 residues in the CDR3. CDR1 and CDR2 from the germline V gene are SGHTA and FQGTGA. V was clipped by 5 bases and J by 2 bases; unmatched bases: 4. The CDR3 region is CASSPKGATDTQYF. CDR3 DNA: TGTGCCAGCAGCCCAAAGGGGGCCACAGATACGCAGTATTTT.

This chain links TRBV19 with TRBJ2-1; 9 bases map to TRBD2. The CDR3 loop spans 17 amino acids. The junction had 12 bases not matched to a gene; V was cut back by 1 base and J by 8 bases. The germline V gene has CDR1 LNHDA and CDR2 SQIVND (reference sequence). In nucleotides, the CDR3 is TGTGCCAGTAGTATAGGCCCGGGACTAGCATTATCCGATGAGCAGTTCTTC. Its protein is CASSIGPGLALSDEQFF.